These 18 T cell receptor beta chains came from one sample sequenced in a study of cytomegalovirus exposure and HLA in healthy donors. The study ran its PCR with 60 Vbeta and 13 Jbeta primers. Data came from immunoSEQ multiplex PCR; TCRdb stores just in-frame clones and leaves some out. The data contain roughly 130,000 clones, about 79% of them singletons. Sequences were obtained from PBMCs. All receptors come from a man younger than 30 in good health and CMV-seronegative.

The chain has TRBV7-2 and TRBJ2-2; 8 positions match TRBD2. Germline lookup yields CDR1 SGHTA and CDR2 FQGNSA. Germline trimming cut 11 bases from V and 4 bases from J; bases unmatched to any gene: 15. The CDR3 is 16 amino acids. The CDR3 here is CAGMAAAGLGTGELFF. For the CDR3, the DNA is TGTGCCGGGATGGCTGCGGCGGGACTAGGCACCGGGGAGCTGTTTTTT.

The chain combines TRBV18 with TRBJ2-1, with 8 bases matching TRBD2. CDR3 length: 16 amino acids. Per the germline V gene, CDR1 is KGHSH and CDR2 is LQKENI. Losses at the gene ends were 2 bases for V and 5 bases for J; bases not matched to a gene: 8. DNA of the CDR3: TGTGCCAGCTCACCAGAGACTAGCGTCATCAACAATGAGCAGTTCTTC. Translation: CASSPETSVINNEQFF.

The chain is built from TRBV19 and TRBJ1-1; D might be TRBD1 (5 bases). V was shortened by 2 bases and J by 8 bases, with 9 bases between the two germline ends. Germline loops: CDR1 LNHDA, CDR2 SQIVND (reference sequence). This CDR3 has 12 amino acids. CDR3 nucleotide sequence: TGTGCCAGTAGTATACGGGGGGGAGAAGCTTTCTTT. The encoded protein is CASSIRGGEAFF.

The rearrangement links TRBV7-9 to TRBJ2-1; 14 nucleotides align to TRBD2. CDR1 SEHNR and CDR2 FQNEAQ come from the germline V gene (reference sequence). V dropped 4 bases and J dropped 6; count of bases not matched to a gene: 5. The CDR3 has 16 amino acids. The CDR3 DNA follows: TGTGCCAGCAGCTGGGGACTAGCGGGGGCTCGCAATGAGCAGTTCTTC. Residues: CASSWGLAGARNEQFF.

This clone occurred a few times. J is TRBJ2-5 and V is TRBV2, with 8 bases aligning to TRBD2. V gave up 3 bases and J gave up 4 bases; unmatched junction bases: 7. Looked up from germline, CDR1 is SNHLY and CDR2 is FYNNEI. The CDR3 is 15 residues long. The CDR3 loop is CASSEVWAGGETQYF. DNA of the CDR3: TGTGCCAGCAGTGAGGTTTGGGCGGGAGGAGAGACCCAGTACTTC.

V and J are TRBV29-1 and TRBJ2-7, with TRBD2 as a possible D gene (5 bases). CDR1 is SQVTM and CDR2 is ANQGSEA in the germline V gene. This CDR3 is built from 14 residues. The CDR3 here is CSADVSGNSYEQYF. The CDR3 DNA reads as TGCAGTGCAGACGTGAGCGGTAACTCCTACGAGCAGTACTTC.

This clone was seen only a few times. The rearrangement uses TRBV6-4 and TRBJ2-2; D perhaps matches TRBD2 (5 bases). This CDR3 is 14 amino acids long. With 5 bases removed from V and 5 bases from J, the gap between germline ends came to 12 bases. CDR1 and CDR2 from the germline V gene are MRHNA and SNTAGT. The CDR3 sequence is CASSTSEETGELFF. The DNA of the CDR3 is TGTGCCAGCAGTACTAGTGAGGAGACCGGGGAGCTGTTTTTT.

CDR3 DNA sequence: TGTGCCAGCAGTGAACACCGGCCCCGCGGGAGAGGCACAGATACGCAGTATTTT. Amino acids: CASSEHRPRGRGTDTQYF. The chain has TRBV6-1 and TRBJ2-3, with 7 nucleotides matching TRBD2. Trimming removed 2 bases from V and 1 base from J; junction bases left unmatched: 12. Germline-derived CDR1 and CDR2 are MNHNS and SASEGT. The CDR3 runs to 18 residues.

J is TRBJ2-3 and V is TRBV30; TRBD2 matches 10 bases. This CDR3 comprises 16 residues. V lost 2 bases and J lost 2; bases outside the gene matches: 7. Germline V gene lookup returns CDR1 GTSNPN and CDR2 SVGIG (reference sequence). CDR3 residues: CAWSLGLAGATDTQYF. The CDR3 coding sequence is TGTGCCTGGAGTTTAGGGCTAGCGGGAGCCACAGATACGCAGTATTTT.

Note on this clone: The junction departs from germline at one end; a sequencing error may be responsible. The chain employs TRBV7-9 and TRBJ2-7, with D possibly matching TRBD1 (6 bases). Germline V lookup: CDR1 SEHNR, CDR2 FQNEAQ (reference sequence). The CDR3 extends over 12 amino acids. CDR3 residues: CSSSSTGYEQYF. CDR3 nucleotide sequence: TGTTCCAGCAGCTCGACAGGCTACGAGCAGTACTTC.

CDR3 bases: TGTGCCAGCGGTTGGACAGGGGGAAATGAAAAACTGTTTTTT. Its translation: CASGWTGGNEKLFF. The chain links TRBV25-1 to TRBJ1-4; TRBD1 matches at 10 bases. Germline V gives CDR1 MGHDK, CDR2 SYGVNS. With 8 bases clipped from V and 5 bases from J, the junction kept 5 bases outside the gene matches. The CDR3 runs 14 residues.

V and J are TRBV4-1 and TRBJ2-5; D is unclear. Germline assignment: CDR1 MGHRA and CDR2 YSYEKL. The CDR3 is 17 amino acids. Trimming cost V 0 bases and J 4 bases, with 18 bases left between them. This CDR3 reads CASSQDLYEASRETQYF. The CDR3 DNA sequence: TGCGCCAGCAGCCAAGATCTATACGAAGCGTCCCGAGAGACCCAGTACTTC.

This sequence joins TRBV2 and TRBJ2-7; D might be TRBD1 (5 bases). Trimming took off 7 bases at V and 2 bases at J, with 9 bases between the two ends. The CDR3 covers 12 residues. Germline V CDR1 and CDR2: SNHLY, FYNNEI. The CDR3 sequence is CASTSRAYEQYV. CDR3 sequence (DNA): TGTGCCAGCACGTCCAGGGCCTACGAGCAGTACGTC.

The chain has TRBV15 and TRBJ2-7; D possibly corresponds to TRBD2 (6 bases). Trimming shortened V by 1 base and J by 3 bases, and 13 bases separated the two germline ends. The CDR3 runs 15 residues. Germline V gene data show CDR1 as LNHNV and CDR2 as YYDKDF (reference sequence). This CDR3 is CATSRGRAGFYEQYV. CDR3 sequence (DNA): TGTGCCACCAGCAGAGGGAGGGCCGGGTTCTACGAGCAGTACGTC.

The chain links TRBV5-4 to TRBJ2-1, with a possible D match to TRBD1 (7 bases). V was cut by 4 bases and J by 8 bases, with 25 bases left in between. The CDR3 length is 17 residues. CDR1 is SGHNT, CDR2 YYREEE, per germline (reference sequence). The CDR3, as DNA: TGTGCCAGCAGCCACGCAGTCAACGGGCCAGGGGGGCATGAGCAGTTCTTC. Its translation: CASSHAVNGPGGHEQFF.

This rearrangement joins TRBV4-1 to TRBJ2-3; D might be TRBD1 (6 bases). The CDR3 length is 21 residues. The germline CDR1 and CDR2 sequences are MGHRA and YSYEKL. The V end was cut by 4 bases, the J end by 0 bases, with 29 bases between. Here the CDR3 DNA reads TGCGCCAGCAGCCCTATCGTAGGCGGACAGCGACTAAATAATAGCACAGATACGCAGTATTTT. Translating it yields CASSPIVGGQRLNNSTDTQYF.

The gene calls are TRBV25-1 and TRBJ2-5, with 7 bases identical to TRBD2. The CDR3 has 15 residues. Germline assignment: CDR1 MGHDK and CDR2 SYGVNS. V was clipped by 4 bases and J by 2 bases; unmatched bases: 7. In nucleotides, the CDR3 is TGTGCCAGCAGTGGAGGGAGCGGGACTCAAGAGACCCAGTACTTC. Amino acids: CASSGGSGTQETQYF.

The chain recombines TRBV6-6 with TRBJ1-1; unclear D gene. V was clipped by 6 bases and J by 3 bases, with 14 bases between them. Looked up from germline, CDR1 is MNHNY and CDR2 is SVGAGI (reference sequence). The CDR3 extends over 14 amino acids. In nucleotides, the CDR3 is TGTGCCAGCAGGACTACAAGGGAGGACACTGAAGCTTTCTTT. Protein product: CASRTTREDTEAFF.